The rows below give T cell receptor beta chains drawn from one sample of a study of cytomegalovirus exposure and HLA in healthy donors. Generated by immunoSEQ multiplex PCR, the TCRdb table keeps only in-frame clones and is missing some. Counted here are roughly 130,000 clones, roughly 80% occurring once; the ten biggest clones make up 2.1%. Source material: PBMCs. The receptors derive from a man aged 30 to 39 in good health and CMV-seronegative. CDR3s include the opening cysteine and the closing phenylalanine or tryptophan. Fields, in order: D gene, J gene, V gene, clone size, CDR3 DNA, CDR3 protein. A D gene is named only where the DNA matches it firmly. Clone size is shown for a subset of rows, as once, few, many or a class of expanded clone.

D gene: TRBD1; J gene: TRBJ2-7; V gene: TRBV27; clone size: -; CDR3 DNA: TGTGCCAGCAGTTGGGGGACAGGGTTCGACGAGCAGTACTTC; CDR3 protein: CASSWGTGFDEQYF
D gene: -; J gene: TRBJ1-1; V gene: TRBV19; clone size: -; CDR3 DNA: TGTGCCAGTAGAGGAGGGACGGCCCTCGAAGCTTTCTTT; CDR3 protein: CASRGGTALEAFF
D gene: -; J gene: TRBJ1-5; V gene: TRBV7-2; clone size: -; CDR3 DNA: TGTGCCAGCAGCCTTGGGCGGGTTAGCAATCAGCCCCAGCATTTT; CDR3 protein: CASSLGRVSNQPQHF
D gene: -; J gene: TRBJ1-2; V gene: TRBV27; clone size: -; CDR3 DNA: TGTGCCAGCAGTGACAATCATGGCTACACCTTC; CDR3 protein: CASSDNHGYTF
D gene: TRBD2; J gene: TRBJ2-7; V gene: TRBV6-5; clone size: -; CDR3 DNA: TGTGCCAGCAGTGGGACTAGCGGGGCGTACGAGCAGTACTTC; CDR3 protein: CASSGTSGAYEQYF
D gene: -; J gene: TRBJ2-7; V gene: TRBV27; clone size: -; CDR3 DNA: TGTGCCAGCAGTTTAGTCACAGGGCCCCCCTACGAGCAGTACTTC; CDR3 protein: CASSLVTGPPYEQYF
D gene: TRBD1; J gene: TRBJ2-2; V gene: TRBV12-5; clone size: -; CDR3 DNA: TGTGCTAGTGGTTTGGACAGGGGTTCCGGGGAGCTGTTTTTT; CDR3 protein: CASGLDRGSGELFF
D gene: -; J gene: TRBJ1-1; V gene: TRBV10-3; clone size: -; CDR3 DNA: TGTGCCATCGGTGAGTCGGGGGAGGCGGAGGAAGCTTTCTTT; CDR3 protein: CAIGESGEAEEAFF
D gene: TRBD2; J gene: TRBJ2-1; V gene: TRBV19; clone size: -; CDR3 DNA: TGTGCCAGTAGTATACTTACCGGGACTAGCTTAAGTGAGCAGTTCTTC; CDR3 protein: CASSILTGTSLSEQFF
D gene: TRBD2; J gene: TRBJ2-3; V gene: TRBV6-5; clone size: few; CDR3 DNA: TGTGCCAGCAGTTACTCTAGCGGGGGGGCCCAGTATTTT; CDR3 protein: CASSYSSGGAQYF
D gene: -; J gene: TRBJ2-2; V gene: TRBV9; clone size: -; CDR3 DNA: TGTGCCAGCAGCCCACAAGTCACCGGGGAGCTGTTTTTT; CDR3 protein: CASSPQVTGELFF
D gene: -; J gene: TRBJ1-4; V gene: TRBV6-1; clone size: -; CDR3 DNA: TGTGCCAGCAGTGCTAACAGGAGTCCTAATGAAAAACTGTTTTTT; CDR3 protein: CASSANRSPNEKLFF
D gene: TRBD2; J gene: TRBJ2-3; V gene: TRBV7-2; clone size: -; CDR3 DNA: TGTGCCAGCAGCTTAGTACTAGCGGGCACAGATACGCAGTATTTT; CDR3 protein: CASSLVLAGTDTQYF
D gene: TRBD1; J gene: TRBJ2-7; V gene: TRBV5-1; clone size: -; CDR3 DNA: TGCGCCAGCAGCTCGATTGGACAGGGGTCCTACGAGCAGTACTTC; CDR3 protein: CASSSIGQGSYEQYF
D gene: TRBD1; J gene: TRBJ1-1; V gene: TRBV28; clone size: -; CDR3 DNA: TGTGCCAGCAGTTTGACAGGGATTTGGAACACTGAAGCTTTCTTT; CDR3 protein: CASSLTGIWNTEAFF
D gene: TRBD1; J gene: TRBJ2-7; V gene: TRBV28; clone size: -; CDR3 DNA: TGTGCCAGCAAAGGGACAGGGGGCTCCTACGAGCAGTACTTC; CDR3 protein: CASKGTGGSYEQYF
D gene: -; J gene: TRBJ2-7; V gene: TRBV7-6; clone size: -; CDR3 DNA: TGTGCCAGCAGCCCCCAGGCGACTAGTGGGCTTAAGGACGAGCAGTACTTC; CDR3 protein: CASSPQATSGLKDEQYF
D gene: TRBD2; J gene: TRBJ2-1; V gene: TRBV6-1; clone size: -; CDR3 DNA: TGTGCCAGCAGACATGGGGGGACTATCTTCAATGAGCAGTTCTTC; CDR3 protein: CASRHGGTIFNEQFF
D gene: TRBD2; J gene: TRBJ2-3; V gene: TRBV29-1; clone size: few; CDR3 DNA: TGCAGCGTTAAGGGACTAGCGACCAGTCCAGATACGCAGTATTTT; CDR3 protein: CSVKGLATSPDTQYF
D gene: -; J gene: TRBJ2-5; V gene: TRBV10-1; clone size: -; CDR3 DNA: TGCGCCAGCAGTGAGGGTGGAGGGCAAGAGACCCAGTACTTC; CDR3 protein: CASSEGGGQETQYF
D gene: TRBD2; J gene: TRBJ2-3; V gene: TRBV7-2; clone size: few; CDR3 DNA: TGTGCCAGCAGCTTAATCCTGCTAGCGGGGTTGGGTGCAGATACGCAGTATTTT; CDR3 protein: CASSLILLAGLGADTQYF
D gene: -; J gene: TRBJ1-1; V gene: TRBV18; clone size: -; CDR3 DNA: TGTGCCAGCTCACTGGGCTGGGAGGGCACTGAAGCTTTCTTT; CDR3 protein: CASSLGWEGTEAFF
D gene: -; J gene: TRBJ2-7; V gene: TRBV10-1; clone size: -; CDR3 DNA: TGCGCCAGCAGTCGGACAGAGACCTACGAGCAGTACTTC; CDR3 protein: CASSRTETYEQYF
D gene: TRBD2; J gene: TRBJ2-7; V gene: TRBV6-1; clone size: few; CDR3 DNA: TGTGCCAGCAGTGAACAGCGGGGGGGCCTGGAGCAGTACTTC; CDR3 protein: CASSEQRGGLEQYF
D gene: TRBD1; J gene: TRBJ2-7; V gene: TRBV20-1; clone size: -; CDR3 DNA: TGCAGTGCTTCCGACAGGGACGAGCAGTACTTC; CDR3 protein: CSASDRDEQYF
D gene: TRBD1; J gene: TRBJ1-5; V gene: TRBV7-9; clone size: few; CDR3 DNA: TGTGCCAGCAGCTTAGGGACAGGGAGCAATCAGCCCCAGCATTTT; CDR3 protein: CASSLGTGSNQPQHF
D gene: -; J gene: TRBJ1-1; V gene: TRBV6-1; clone size: -; CDR3 DNA: TGTGCCAGCAGTCCAACATTGAACACTGAAGCTTTCTTT; CDR3 protein: CASSPTLNTEAFF
D gene: -; J gene: TRBJ1-1; V gene: TRBV7-2; clone size: -; CDR3 DNA: TGTGCCAGCAGCTCCCGGGGGTTCACTGAAGCTTTCTTT; CDR3 protein: CASSSRGFTEAFF
D gene: -; J gene: TRBJ1-1; V gene: TRBV10-3; clone size: -; CDR3 DNA: TGTGCCATCAGTGAGGGCACATTGAACACTGAAGCTTTCTTT; CDR3 protein: CAISEGTLNTEAFF
D gene: -; J gene: TRBJ1-2; V gene: TRBV2; clone size: -; CDR3 DNA: TGTGCCAGCCGCGACAGCCTGGGAGGCTACACCTTC; CDR3 protein: CASRDSLGGYTF
D gene: TRBD1; J gene: TRBJ2-7; V gene: TRBV5-4; clone size: few; CDR3 DNA: TGTGCCAGCAGGACAGGGCAGGCGGATTCCTACGAGCAGTACTTC; CDR3 protein: CASRTGQADSYEQYF
D gene: -; J gene: TRBJ2-1; V gene: TRBV5-6; clone size: -; CDR3 DNA: TGTGCCAGCAGCCACCCCCCCGGCTACAATGAGCAGTTCTTC; CDR3 protein: CASSHPPGYNEQFF
D gene: TRBD1; J gene: TRBJ2-6; V gene: TRBV5-1; clone size: -; CDR3 DNA: TGCGCCAGCAGCTTGTTAAATGGCCAGTTGGGGTCGATCGACAGGGTCGAGTCCAACGTCCTGACTTTC; CDR3 protein: CASSLLNGQLGSIDRVESNVLTF
D gene: -; J gene: TRBJ2-7; V gene: TRBV18; clone size: -; CDR3 DNA: TGTGCCAGCTCACCATCTAAGACGGGGTCCTACGAGCAGTACTTC; CDR3 protein: CASSPSKTGSYEQYF
D gene: -; J gene: TRBJ2-5; V gene: TRBV7-2; clone size: -; CDR3 DNA: TGTGCCAGCAGTCAACAGGGAGAGACCCAGTACTTC; CDR3 protein: CASSQQGETQYF
D gene: TRBD1; J gene: TRBJ2-1; V gene: TRBV28; clone size: -; CDR3 DNA: TGTGCCAGCAGTGTACAGGGGGCTGAGGGTGAGCAGTTCTTC; CDR3 protein: CASSVQGAEGEQFF
D gene: TRBD2; J gene: TRBJ2-1; V gene: TRBV5-1; clone size: -; CDR3 DNA: TGCGCCAGCAGGAACCCGGGGGGGCCCAATGAGCAGTTCTTC; CDR3 protein: CASRNPGGPNEQFF
D gene: TRBD1; J gene: TRBJ1-1; V gene: TRBV4-1; clone size: few; CDR3 DNA: TGCGCCAGCAGCCGAGGGACAGCCACTGAAGCTTTCTTT; CDR3 protein: CASSRGTATEAFF
D gene: TRBD1; J gene: TRBJ2-2; V gene: TRBV6-4; clone size: -; CDR3 DNA: TGTGCCACCGGGACAGGGAACACCGGGGAGCTGTTTTTT; CDR3 protein: CATGTGNTGELFF
D gene: TRBD1; J gene: TRBJ2-5; V gene: TRBV6-1; clone size: -; CDR3 DNA: TGTGCCAGCTTTTTAACAGGGGGAGAGACCCAGTACTTC; CDR3 protein: CASFLTGGETQYF
D gene: TRBD2; J gene: TRBJ2-3; V gene: TRBV15; clone size: few; CDR3 DNA: TGTGCCACCAGCAGACTAGCGGGGGGAAATACGCAGTATTTT; CDR3 protein: CATSRLAGGNTQYF
D gene: TRBD1; J gene: TRBJ1-2; V gene: TRBV7-8; clone size: -; CDR3 DNA: TGTGCCAGCAGCCTGAACAGGGGTTCAATCTATGGCTACACCTTC; CDR3 protein: CASSLNRGSIYGYTF
D gene: -; J gene: TRBJ2-7; V gene: TRBV2; clone size: -; CDR3 DNA: TGTGCCAGCAGTGATTTTGGGGGACTCTACGAGCAGTACTTC; CDR3 protein: CASSDFGGLYEQYF
D gene: -; J gene: TRBJ1-3; V gene: TRBV2; clone size: -; CDR3 DNA: TGTGCCAGCAGGCCTTTTACAGGCTCTGGAAACACCATATATTTT; CDR3 protein: CASRPFTGSGNTIYF
D gene: TRBD1; J gene: TRBJ1-2; V gene: TRBV7-9; clone size: -; CDR3 DNA: TGTTCCAGCAGCCTGAAACCCGGGACAGGGGTAGGCTACACCTTC; CDR3 protein: CSSSLKPGTGVGYTF
D gene: TRBD1; J gene: TRBJ2-2; V gene: TRBV7-2; clone size: -; CDR3 DNA: TGTGCCAGCAGCGCATCAGGGACAGCTACTGCGACGGAGCTGTTTTTT; CDR3 protein: CASSASGTATATELFF
D gene: TRBD1; J gene: TRBJ2-2; V gene: TRBV28; clone size: -; CDR3 DNA: TGTGCCAGCAGTTTAGAGAGGCACAGGGGTAGCACCGGGGAGCTGTTTTTT; CDR3 protein: CASSLERHRGSTGELFF
D gene: -; J gene: TRBJ1-2; V gene: TRBV6-5; clone size: -; CDR3 DNA: TGTGCCAGCAGTTACCTCGCCGCTGTAGCCAATGGCTACACCTTC; CDR3 protein: CASSYLAAVANGYTF
D gene: TRBD1; J gene: TRBJ2-5; V gene: TRBV29-1; clone size: -; CDR3 DNA: TGCAGCGTTGATGGGTGGGCCAGGGGGCGGGAGACCCAGTACTTC; CDR3 protein: CSVDGWARGRETQYF
D gene: -; J gene: TRBJ2-3; V gene: TRBV20-1; clone size: -; CDR3 DNA: TGCAGTGCTAGCGGGGAAGATACGCAGTATTTT; CDR3 protein: CSASGEDTQYF
D gene: -; J gene: TRBJ2-3; V gene: TRBV7-9; clone size: -; CDR3 DNA: TGTGCCAGCAGCTCCTTCACAGATACGCAGTATTTT; CDR3 protein: CASSSFTDTQYF
D gene: -; J gene: TRBJ1-5; V gene: TRBV19; clone size: -; CDR3 DNA: TGTGCCAGTAGTATAGTCGAACAGGGTATTCAGCCCCAGCATTTT; CDR3 protein: CASSIVEQGIQPQHF
D gene: -; J gene: TRBJ1-2; V gene: TRBV11-2; clone size: -; CDR3 DNA: TGTGCCAGCAGCTTTAGCGGATCCTATGGCTACACCTTC; CDR3 protein: CASSFSGSYGYTF
D gene: TRBD1; J gene: TRBJ2-2; V gene: TRBV4-3; clone size: -; CDR3 DNA: TGCGCCAGCAGCCAAGACGGACAGGGGGCGTTTCGGGAGCTGTTTTTT; CDR3 protein: CASSQDGQGAFRELFF
D gene: TRBD1; J gene: TRBJ2-2; V gene: TRBV2; clone size: once; CDR3 DNA: TGTGCCAGCCTGAGGGACAGACTTAACACCGGGGAGCTGTTTTTT; CDR3 protein: CASLRDRLNTGELFF
D gene: TRBD2; J gene: TRBJ2-6; V gene: TRBV9; clone size: -; CDR3 DNA: TGTGCCAGCAGCCCTCTAGCGGGGGGGCCTGGGGCCAACGTCCTGACTTTC; CDR3 protein: CASSPLAGGPGANVLTF
D gene: TRBD1; J gene: TRBJ2-5; V gene: TRBV5-6; clone size: -; CDR3 DNA: TGTGCCAGCAGCGAACAGGGGGTCCAAGAGACCCAGTACTTC; CDR3 protein: CASSEQGVQETQYF